This passage covers 20 T cell receptor beta chains from one sample sequenced in a study of naive and memory T cell subsets. Two oligonucleotides, mixed equimolar, formed the beta constant-region primer covering TRBC1 and TRBC2. TCRdb re-analysed the UMI-ligation and nested PCR reads in MiXCR, keeping a single row per CDR3 protein. The repertoire holds around 160,000 distinct CDR3 sequences, with about 17% as singletons. Sequenced input: naive CD4+ T cells from blood. These receptors originate from a human donor in good health.

This clonotype has just a few counts. The V call is TRBV20-1, the J call TRBJ2-7; D call uncertain. V lost 6 bases and J 3 bases, leaving 9 bases between the germline ends. This CDR3 comprises 11 residues. CDR1 is DFQATT, CDR2 SNEGSKA, per germline (reference sequence). The CDR3 region is CSAPENYEQYF. CDR3 nucleotide sequence: TGCAGTGCCCCTGAGAACTACGAGCAGTACTTC.

In its sample, this clonotype was seen a few times. The genes are TRBV27 and TRBJ2-5, with D hard to call. CDR3 size: 13 residues. V was shortened by 2 bases and J by 7 bases, with 11 bases between the two germline ends. In germline, CDR1 is MNHEY, CDR2 SMNVEV (reference sequence). The CDR3, as DNA: TGTGCCAGCAGTTTACAAGGGTTTGGGACCCAGTACTTC. Protein: CASSLQGFGTQYF.

This clonotype was counted a few times. This sequence joins TRBV6-2 or TRBV6-3 and TRBJ2-7; 8 bases map to TRBD1. Per germline, CDR1 MNHEY and CDR2 SVGEGT. Trimming took 0 bases from V and 5 from J; bases not matched to a gene: 6. The length of the CDR3 is 15 residues. In DNA form, the CDR3 reads TGTGCCAGCAGTTACTCGGCAGGGGGCTATGACGAGCAGTACTTC. This gives the protein CASSYSAGGYDEQYF.

This clonotype has just a few counts. V gene TRBV18 combines with J gene TRBJ2-1, with 7 bases that match TRBD2. Germline CDR1 KGHSH, CDR2 LQKENI. V trimming: 0 bases; J trimming: 3 bases; junction bases outside the gene matches: 5. The CDR3 contains 16 residues. The CDR3 region is CASSPPSGTFYNEQFF. In nucleotides, the CDR3 is TGTGCCAGCTCACCACCGAGCGGGACCTTCTACAATGAGCAGTTCTTC.

Only a few counts were recorded for this clonotype. The CDR3 loop reads CASSPEGDTQYF. CDR3 DNA sequence: TGCGCCAGCAGCCCCGAGGGAGATACGCAGTATTTT. V gene TRBV5-1 combines with J gene TRBJ2-3; the D gene is possibly TRBD2 (5 bases). The CDR3 length is 12 residues. Between the trimmed V and J ends, which lost 4 bases and 5 bases, there was a span of 8 bases. The germline V gene encodes CDR1 SGHRS and CDR2 YFSETQ. The variable domain in full, with the rest retrieved from reference TRBV5-1 and TRBJ2-3, is KAGVTQTPRYLIKTRGQQVTLSCSPISGHRSVSWYQQTPGQGLQFLFEYFSETQRNKGNFPGRFSGRQFSNSRSEMNVSTLELGDSALYLCASSPEGDTQYFGPGTRLTVL.

This clonotype has at least ten counts. The chain is built from TRBV20-1 and TRBJ2-7; 8 nucleotides match TRBD1. The CDR3 sequence is 16 residues long. V dropped 5 bases and J dropped 0; count of bases not matched to a gene: 12. Germline loops: CDR1 DFQATT, CDR2 SNEGSKA (reference sequence). CDR3 nucleotides: TGCAGTGCTCCCCCGTGGGGCAGGGGGCTCTCCTACGAGCAGTACTTC. This gives the protein CSAPPWGRGLSYEQYF.

The table lists this clonotype with a few counts. J is TRBJ2-3 and V is TRBV12-3 or TRBV12-4; no reliable D call. The CDR3 runs 12 residues. The V end was cut by 6 bases, the J end by 6 bases, with 10 bases between. In DNA form, the CDR3 reads TGTGCCAGCAGCGTTCTGGGGGATACGCAGTATTTT. Its translation is CASSVLGDTQYF.

In this sample, this clonotype turned up many times. The chain recombines TRBV20-1 with TRBJ2-3; D may be TRBD2 (6 bases). The CDR3 length is 13 residues. Trimming took off 1 base at V and 3 bases at J, with 8 bases between the two ends. The germline V gene has CDR1 DFQATT and CDR2 SNEGSKA (reference sequence). The CDR3 is CSARVEGTDTQYF. In nucleotides, the CDR3 is TGCAGTGCTAGAGTGGAGGGGACAGATACGCAGTATTTT.

This clonotype was observed at least ten times. This chain links TRBV29-1 with TRBJ2-3, with 8 bases lining up with TRBD2. Trimming removed 5 bases from V and 4 bases from J; junction bases left unmatched: 8. Germline lookup yields CDR1 SQVTM and CDR2 ANQGSEA. The CDR3 spans 14 residues. DNA of the CDR3: TGCAGCGTTTTAAGCGGGAGCCCCCCAGATACGCAGTATTTT. Amino acids: CSVLSGSPPDTQYF.

This clonotype was observed a handful of times. The chain combines TRBV2 with TRBJ1-1; the D is unclear. The CDR3 runs to 13 residues. Germline CDR1 and CDR2: SNHLY and FYNNEI. With 6 bases removed from V and 0 bases from J, the gap between germline ends came to 8 bases. CDR3 coding DNA: TGTGCCAGCAGGGACGAACTGAACACTGAAGCTTTCTTT. Protein product: CASRDELNTEAFF.

This rearrangement joins TRBV5-1 to TRBJ2-2; D may be TRBD2 (6 bases). Germline V CDR1 and CDR2: SGHRS, YFSETQ. The CDR3 covers 14 residues. V lost 2 bases to trimming and J lost 5 bases, with 10 bases between them. CDR3 DNA sequence: TGCGCCAGCAGCTTATTCGGGAGTACCGGGGAGCTGTTTTTT. It yields the protein CASSLFGSTGELFF.

This clonotype was seen ten or more times. The CDR3 region is CASSYRGNTEAFF. DNA for the CDR3: TGTGCCAGCAGTTACAGGGGAAACACTGAAGCTTTCTTT. V gene TRBV27 combines with J gene TRBJ1-1, with 7 bases that match TRBD1. Germline V gene data show CDR1 as MNHEY and CDR2 as SMNVEV (reference sequence). The CDR3 has 13 amino acids. V dropped 4 bases and J dropped 2; count of bases not matched to a gene: 1.

This clonotype was seen more than once but under ten times. The V call is TRBV28, the J call TRBJ1-1, with a possible D match to TRBD1 (5 bases). The CDR3 contains 15 residues. Per germline, CDR1 MDHEN and CDR2 SYDVKM. Trimming shortened V by 6 bases and J by 2 bases, and 16 bases separated the two germline ends. CDR3 bases: TGTGCCAGCAGGTCTGACAGAGGATTTAACACTGAAGCTTTCTTT. Translation: CASRSDRGFNTEAFF.

This clonotype has a handful of counts. The V and J genes are TRBV7-2 and TRBJ2-2; D is undetermined. Germline V gives CDR1 SGHTA, CDR2 FQGNSA. Between the trimmed V and J ends, which lost 5 bases and 2 bases, there was a span of 15 bases. The CDR3 consists of 16 residues. The CDR3 DNA reads TGTGCCAGCAGCCCAAGGCCTAGAGCAAACACCGGGGAGCTGTTTTTT. Translated, it gives CASSPRPRANTGELFF.

The V and J genes are TRBV12-3 or TRBV12-4 and TRBJ2-1; a possible D gene is TRBD2 (6 bases). With 2 bases removed from V and 1 base from J, the gap between germline ends came to 27 bases. The CDR3 runs to 21 residues. The CDR3 DNA reads as TGTGCCAGCAGTTTATTGGATATCGGGAGTTTAACTGGTTGGTCCTACAATGAGCAGTTCTTC. It specifies CASSLLDIGSLTGWSYNEQFF.

The chain recombines TRBV20-1 with TRBJ1-6; the D is unclear. Trimming removed 3 bases from V and 5 bases from J, with 8 bases in between. Germline CDR1 is DFQATT and CDR2 is SNEGSKA (reference sequence). CDR3 length equals 13 residues. DNA of the CDR3: TGCAGTGCTAGGTGGCGAGATAATTCACCCCTCCACTTT. Protein sequence: CSARWRDNSPLHF.

The rearrangement joins TRBV7-2 to TRBJ1-5; D not resolved. The CDR3 sequence is 14 residues long. Per the germline V gene, CDR1 is SGHTA and CDR2 is FQGNSA. Trimming pared 5 bases from V and 2 bases from J, leaving 10 bases between. CDR3: CASSPPGGNQPQHF. CDR3 bases: TGTGCCAGCAGCCCCCCCGGGGGCAATCAGCCCCAGCATTTT.

This clonotype was observed a handful of times. The CDR3 bases are TGCGCCAGCAGCTTGGGAATCGAGCAGTACTTC. Translation: CASSLGIEQYF. The chain carries TRBV5-1 and TRBJ2-7; D is unresolved. Germline V CDR1 and CDR2: SGHRS, YFSETQ. This CDR3 is 11 amino acids long. Trimming removed 0 bases from V and 6 bases from J, with 4 bases in between.

This clonotype was detected many times. This rearrangement joins TRBV30 to TRBJ2-1; no clear D. V dropped 6 bases and J dropped 7 bases, with 7 bases sitting between them. There are 10 residues in the CDR3. The germline gives CDR1 GTSNPN, CDR2 SVGIG (reference sequence). The CDR3 spells CACSRNEQFF. DNA for the CDR3: TGTGCCTGCTCCCGGAATGAGCAGTTCTTC.

The chain carries TRBV5-1 and TRBJ2-1, with no clear D. Trimming shortened V by 4 bases and J by 7 bases, and 6 bases separated the two germline ends. Germline-derived CDR1 and CDR2 are SGHRS and YFSETQ. The length of the CDR3 is 11 residues. CDR3 in DNA: TGCGCCAGCAGCATCCAGAATGAGCAGTTCTTC. Protein product: CASSIQNEQFF.